The 31 T cell receptor beta chains below were found in one sample sequenced in a study of CD8 T cells in ankylosing spondylitis. In TCRdb, the 5' RACE reads were re-called with MiXCR into one record per CDR3 protein. This table has 100,000 to 150,000 distinct CDR3 sequences, around 9.7% appearing once. What was sequenced was blood, either unsorted or a sorted T cell fraction (not recorded which). These TCRs come from a male donor with ankylosing spondylitis or in good health (not recorded which).

This clonotype was seen a single time. Since a much larger clone is just one base distant, this may be a read error. The rearrangement joins TRBV5-5 to TRBJ1-1; 8 nucleotides align to TRBD1. The CDR3 has 14 amino acids. Germline V lookup: CDR1 SGHKS, CDR2 YYEKEE (reference sequence). CDR3 region: CATSWDRMGTEAFF. Here the CDR3 DNA reads TGTGCCACCAGCTGGGACAGGATGGGCACTGAAGCTTTCTTT.

This clonotype was detected ten times or more. The rearrangement uses TRBV6-1 and TRBJ2-1; D could derive from TRBD1 or TRBD2 (5 bases each). Trimming stripped 5 bases from V and 6 bases from J, with 17 bases between. The CDR3 is 15 residues long. Germline V gives CDR1 MNHNS, CDR2 SASEGT. For the CDR3, the DNA is TGTGCCAGCAGTCGGGACCCCTATATGTCCAATGAGCAGTTCTTC. This translates into CASSRDPYMSNEQFF.

The rearrangement joins TRBV14 to TRBJ1-3; D gene uncertain. Germline V gene data show CDR1 as SGHDN and CDR2 as FVKESK. This CDR3 spans 16 amino acids. The V and J ends lost 1 base and 4 bases respectively, with 14 bases between them. DNA for the CDR3: TGTGCCAGCAGCCAAGCCGATCGAAGAGGGGGAAACACCATATATTTT. Translation: CASSQADRRGGNTIYF.

The J gene is TRBJ1-1, the V gene TRBV11-1; D perhaps matches TRBD1 (5 bases). Germline CDR1 SGHAT, CDR2 FQDESV (reference sequence). The V end was cut by 6 bases, the J end by 7 bases, with 15 bases between. The CDR3 contains 13 residues. The CDR3 here is CASSRNPGREAFF. The CDR3 DNA is TGTGCCAGCAGTCGCAATCCGGGACGTGAAGCTTTCTTT.

This clonotype was seen repeatedly, ten times or more. This rearrangement joins TRBV7-2 to TRBJ2-7; weak D call: TRBD2 (5 bases). The CDR3 runs 15 residues. Germline CDR1 reads SGHTA; CDR2 reads FQGNSA. The ends were cut back, 5 bases at V and 0 bases at J, with 14 bases in the middle. DNA of the CDR3: TGTGCCAGCAGCCCCCTCCCGGGGAGCTCCTACGAGCAGTACTTC. It yields the protein CASSPLPGSSYEQYF.

Turning to this clonotype: This could be a read error, since a much larger clone is one nucleotide away. This chain uses TRBV6-4 with TRBJ2-1, with D possibly TRBD2 on 6 matching bases. CDR1 and CDR2 (germline): MRHNA, SNTAGT. CDR3 length: 18 residues. The CDR3 DNA is TGTGCCCGCAGTTTACGGCCCCTCGGGGACTTCAAGGAGAATGAGCAGTTCTTC. This encodes CARSLRPLGDFKENEQFF.

This chain joins TRBV15 and TRBJ2-7; D gene unclear. This CDR3 spans 15 amino acids. CDR1 and CDR2 from the germline V gene are LNHNV and YYDKDF (reference sequence). Deletions cut 0 bases from V and 2 bases from J, with 11 bases between. CDR3 loop: CATSRDPGEAYEQYF. CDR3 in DNA: TGTGCCACCAGCAGAGATCCAGGCGAAGCCTACGAGCAGTACTTC. Filled out from reference TRBV15 and TRBJ2-7, the complete variable domain reads DAMVIQNPRYQVTQFGKPVTLSCSQTLNHNVMYWYQQKSSQAPKLLFHYYDKDFNNEADTPDNFQSRRPNTSFCFLDIRSPGLGDTAMYLCATSRDPGEAYEQYFGPGTRLTVT.

This clonotype was recorded many times. The chain recombines TRBV4-2 with TRBJ2-3; 7 nucleotides align to TRBD2. V dropped 4 bases and J dropped 5; count of bases not matched to a gene: 15. The CDR3 has 17 amino acids. Germline loops: CDR1 LGHNA, CDR2 YNFKEQ. The CDR3 DNA sequence: TGTGCCAGCAGCCGACAGCGGGGAGGGTACGACGGAGATACGCAGTATTTT. Translated, it gives CASSRQRGGYDGDTQYF.

The sample holds many counts of this clonotype. This rearrangement joins TRBV4-3 to TRBJ2-1; no clear D gene. The CDR3 loop spans 16 amino acids. CDR1 is LGHNA, CDR2 YSLEER, per germline. Trimming pared 0 bases from V and 0 bases from J, leaving 9 bases between. The CDR3 sequence: CASSQDRTFSYNEQFF. CDR3 bases: TGCGCCAGCAGCCAAGATCGGACGTTCTCCTACAATGAGCAGTTCTTC.

This clonotype came up many times. V is TRBV9 and J is TRBJ2-2, with D possibly matching TRBD2 (6 bases). This CDR3 has 13 residues. V lost 4 bases and J lost 6, with 10 bases in between. Germline V CDR1 and CDR2: SGDLS, YYNGEE. The CDR3 reads CASSPSGAGELFF. DNA for the CDR3: TGTGCCAGCAGCCCATCGGGGGCCGGGGAGCTGTTTTTT.

This clonotype showed up just a few times. The rearrangement joins TRBV11-2 to TRBJ1-3; possible D gene TRBD1, 5 bases. Trimming pared 5 bases from V and 0 bases from J, leaving 11 bases between. This CDR3 is 15 amino acids long. Germline values: CDR1 SGHAT, CDR2 FQNNGV. The CDR3 nucleotides read TGTGCCAGCAGCGTGGACACTTTCTCTGGAAACACCATATATTTT. This encodes CASSVDTFSGNTIYF.

This clonotype was recorded a few times. The chain employs TRBV12-3 or TRBV12-4 and TRBJ1-3; perhaps TRBD1 as D (6 bases). Trimming removed 7 bases at V and 2 bases at J, with 12 bases between. This CDR3 is built from 14 residues. This CDR3 reads CASNRGGTGNTIYF. The CDR3 DNA reads TGTGCCAGCAACCGAGGGGGAACTGGAAACACCATATATTTT.

This clonotype was counted ten times or more. The chain employs TRBV6-5 and TRBJ2-3, with 9 bases identical to TRBD2. The germline gives CDR1 MNHEY, CDR2 SVGAGI. This CDR3 region has 17 residues. V lost 2 bases to trimming and J lost 3 bases; unmatched junction nucleotides: 9. This CDR3 reads CASSYSPGSGSTDTQYF. The CDR3 nucleotides are TGTGCCAGCAGTTACAGCCCGGGTAGCGGGAGTACAGATACGCAGTATTTT.

At least ten counts were recorded for this clonotype. The chain couples TRBV28 to TRBJ2-3; no clear D gene. V was shortened by 5 bases and J by 4 bases, with 7 bases between the two germline ends. Germline V lookup: CDR1 MDHEN, CDR2 SYDVKM. The CDR3 is 12 residues long. The CDR3 spells CASSLRSDTQYF. Here the CDR3 DNA reads TGTGCCAGCAGTCTGAGATCAGATACGCAGTATTTT.

Only a few counts were recorded for this clonotype. This chain links TRBV20-1 with TRBJ2-6; tentatively, D is TRBD1 (6 bases). The V end lost 3 bases, the J end lost 0 bases, and 15 bases lay between the germline ends. Germline V gene sequence: CDR1 DFQATT, CDR2 SNEGSKA (reference sequence). The CDR3 length is 17 residues. CDR3 amino acids: CSARWGLQSSGANVLTF. CDR3 nucleotides: TGCAGTGCTAGGTGGGGGCTCCAAAGCTCTGGGGCCAACGTCCTGACTTTC.

There are many counts of this clonotype. The CDR3 DNA sequence: TGTGCCAGCAGCTTAATGACAGGTGTTTCTGGGGCCAACGTCCTGACTTTC. It translates to CASSLMTGVSGANVLTF. This chain links TRBV7-2 with TRBJ2-6, with TRBD1 as a possible D gene (6 bases). Germline V gene lookup returns CDR1 SGHTA and CDR2 FQGNSA. V gave up 2 bases and J gave up 1 base, with 12 bases separating them. The CDR3 covers 17 residues.

Ten or more counts support this clonotype. The chain uses TRBV7-2 and TRBJ1-2, with D perhaps TRBD1 (6 bases). Trimming left V 0 bases short and J 5 bases short, with 10 bases between. Germline lookup yields CDR1 SGHTA and CDR2 FQGNSA. The CDR3 runs 14 residues. Written as DNA, the CDR3 is TGTGCCAGCAGCTTAGCGCTTCAGGGGTATGGCTACACCTTC. Residues: CASSLALQGYGYTF.

This clonotype was seen more than once but under ten times. V and J are TRBV3-1 and TRBJ2-6; D ambiguous. V was shortened by 2 bases and J by 0 bases, with 8 bases between the two germline ends. Germline assignment: CDR1 LGHDT and CDR2 YNNKEL (reference sequence). CDR3 length equals 16 residues. CDR3: CASSQLPPSGANVLTF. The DNA of the CDR3 is TGTGCCAGCAGCCAACTTCCGCCCTCTGGGGCCAACGTCCTGACTTTC.

This clonotype was counted between two and nine times. This chain uses TRBV2 with TRBJ2-1; 7 bases agree with TRBD2. V gave up 4 bases and J gave up 10 bases; unmatched junction bases: 13. The CDR3 consists of 15 residues. Per the germline V gene, CDR1 is SNHLY and CDR2 is FYNNEI. The CDR3 loop reads CASSGRAGPLGEQFF. In DNA form, the CDR3 reads TGTGCCAGCAGTGGGCGAGCGGGACCCCTTGGGGAGCAGTTCTTC.

To note about this clonotype: A much larger clone is a single base away; this may be a read error. This rearrangement joins TRBV9 to TRBJ1-2; D is undetermined. Looked up from germline, CDR1 is SGDLS and CDR2 is YYNGEE. CDR3 size: 15 residues. The CDR3 nucleotides are TGTGCCAGCAGCGTAGAGGAAATATCTAACTATGGCTACCCCTTC. Translated: CASSVEEISNYGYPF.

The CDR3 sequence is CASSLGPGTYEQYF. In nucleotides, the CDR3 is TGTGCCAGCAGCTTGGGGCCAGGGACCTACGAGCAGTACTTC. The genes are TRBV5-6 and TRBJ2-7, with a weak D call TRBD1 (5 bases). This CDR3 is 14 amino acids long. CDR1 is SGHDT, CDR2 YYEEEE, per germline. V lost 0 bases and J 2 bases, leaving 9 bases between the germline ends.

This clonotype was observed many times. The chain links TRBV6-5 to TRBJ1-3; no clear D. The CDR3 spans 15 residues. The germline V gene has CDR1 MNHEY and CDR2 SVGAGI. V was clipped by 0 bases and J by 0 bases, with 6 bases between them. CDR3: CASSYSQSSGNTIYF. In DNA, the CDR3 is TGTGCCAGCAGTTACTCACAAAGCTCTGGAAACACCATATATTTT.

This clonotype was observed a few times. This chain links TRBV12-3 or TRBV12-4 with TRBJ2-1; maybe TRBD2 (5 bases). The CDR3 loop spans 12 amino acids. Deletions cut 6 bases from V and 10 bases from J, with 13 bases between. Written as DNA, the CDR3 is TGTGCCAGCAGCAGGATGGCGGGCGAGCAGTTCTTC. Amino acid sequence: CASSRMAGEQFF.

The chain recombines TRBV2 with TRBJ1-3; D unclear. Germline V gene lookup returns CDR1 SNHLY and CDR2 FYNNEI. With 4 bases removed from V and 2 bases from J, the gap between germline ends came to 9 bases. This CDR3 comprises 14 residues. Here the CDR3 DNA reads TGTGCCAGCAGTGCCGGGGTTCCTGGAAACACCATATATTTT. Translating gives CASSAGVPGNTIYF.

Concerning this clonotype: Being one base from a much bigger clone, this may be a read error. The chain uses TRBV28 and TRBJ1-6; the match to TRBD1 covers 9 bases. CDR1 MDHEN and CDR2 SYDVKM come from the germline V gene. CDR3 size: 17 residues. The CDR3 nucleotides read TGTGCCATCAGTTCAGGGACAGGGAGCTCCTATAATTCACCCCTCCACTTT. This translates into CAISSGTGSSYNSPLHF.

This clonotype appeared many times. The rearrangement uses TRBV5-8 and TRBJ2-5; no clear D gene. The V gene lost 6 bases and the J gene lost 8 bases, with 17 bases spanning the gap. This CDR3 comprises 13 residues. CDR1 SGHTS and CDR2 YDEGEE come from the germline V gene. DNA for the CDR3: TGTGCCAGCACTCTGTCTCGCACAGCTACCCAGTACTTC. This gives the protein CASTLSRTATQYF.

Ten or more counts support this clonotype. CDR3 sequence reads: CASSPGTSAYTDTQYF. The CDR3, as DNA: TGTGCCAGCAGCCCCGGGACTAGCGCCTACACAGATACGCAGTATTTT. The J gene is TRBJ2-3, the V gene TRBV7-3; 10 bases match TRBD2. CDR1 and CDR2 (germline): SGHTA, FQGTGA. V dropped 5 bases and J dropped 2; count of bases not matched to a gene: 7. The CDR3 contains 16 residues. The entire variable domain, with the rest obtained from reference TRBV7-3 and TRBJ2-3, is as follows: GAGVSQTPSNKVTEKGKYVELRCDPISGHTALYWYRQSLGQGPEFLIYFQGTGAADDSGLPNDRFFAVRPEGSVSTLKIQRTERGDSAVYLCASSPGTSAYTDTQYFGPGTRLTVL.

About this clonotype itself: This sequence may be a read error, since a much larger clone differs from it by one base. This chain links TRBV7-2 with TRBJ2-7; 8 nucleotides agree with TRBD2. In germline, CDR1 is SGHTA, CDR2 FQGNSA. CDR3 length equals 15 residues. CDR3 DNA sequence: TGTGCCAGCAGCTTAAGCGGAGCGGGAGTGCCCAAGCAGCACTTC. Its protein product is CASSLSGAGVPKQHF.

This clonotype was counted ten times or more. The chain employs TRBV20-1 and TRBJ1-6, with unresolved D. Trimming took 5 bases from V and 5 from J, leaving 10 bases between them. The CDR3 runs 13 residues. The germline gives CDR1 DFQATT, CDR2 SNEGSKA (reference sequence). The DNA for the CDR3 is TGCAGTGCTGGGTGGGATCATAATTCACCCCTCCACTTT. Protein sequence: CSAGWDHNSPLHF.

The chain links TRBV20-1 to TRBJ2-2; TRBD1 matches at 11 bases. Germline V gives CDR1 DFQATT, CDR2 SNEGSKA (reference sequence). The CDR3 is made up of 16 amino acids. The J segment lost 5 bases and the V segment lost 0 bases, leaving 5 bases of the junction unmatched. The CDR3 coding sequence is TGCAGTGCTAGAGATGGGGGACAGGGGGGGACCGGGGAGCTGTTTTTT. It specifies CSARDGGQGGTGELFF.

This clonotype was picked up many times. This chain uses TRBV5-5 with TRBJ1-1, with 9 bases fitting TRBD1. The CDR3 totals 15 residues. Germline V lookup: CDR1 SGHKS, CDR2 YYEKEE (reference sequence). The junction had 6 bases not matched to a gene; V was cut back by 2 bases and J by 4 bases. CDR3 bases: TGTGCCAGCAGCTTACAGGGGGCTATCAGCACTGAAGCTTTCTTT. The encoded protein is CASSLQGAISTEAFF.